A selection of T cell receptor beta chains follows, all from one sample in a study of regulatory T cells in long-lasting Graves disease. TCRdb re-derived calls from the multiplex PCR reads in MiXCR, one entry per CDR3 protein. Of about 430,000 distinct CDR3 sequences in the sample, 15% were seen once. These data also formed part of another study, on T cells in Graves' hyperthyroidism and ophthalmopathy.

The sample was peripheral blood mononuclear cells (PBMCs), taken at new diagnosis, from a patient treated with antithyroid drugs. These receptor sequences come from a woman in her 40s with Graves disease. CDR3s include the opening cysteine and the closing phenylalanine or tryptophan. The order of the fields is CDR3 DNA, CDR3 protein, V gene, J gene, D gene, clone size. The D gene is left open where the match is weak. A row's size may be missing; if present it is once, few, many or a size class.

CDR3 DNA: TGTGCCAGCAGTTTAACGGCGGGATTGGGCGGGGAGCTGTTTTTT
CDR3 protein: CASSLTAGLGGELFF
V gene: TRBV28
J gene: TRBJ2-2
D gene: .
clone size: .

CDR3 DNA: TGTGCCAGCAGTTACCCTCAAGTGACGTGGGCTTTCTTT
CDR3 protein: CASSYPQVTWAFF
V gene: TRBV6-2/TRBV6-3
J gene: TRBJ1-1
D gene: .
clone size: few

CDR3 DNA: TGCAGTGCTTTGCTTTGGGGTTTTAATGAAAAACTGTTTTTT
CDR3 protein: CSALLWGFNEKLFF
V gene: TRBV20-1
J gene: TRBJ1-4
D gene: .
clone size: many

CDR3 DNA: TGTGCCAGCAGACCTGGGACTAGCGGGAGAAGGAGAGATACGCAGTATTTT
CDR3 protein: CASRPGTSGRRRDTQYF
V gene: TRBV7-2
J gene: TRBJ2-3
D gene: TRBD2
clone size: .

CDR3 DNA: TGTGCCAGCAGTTTGGGGGGACTAGCGGGAGCAGATACGCAGTATTTT
CDR3 protein: CASSLGGLAGADTQYF
V gene: TRBV28
J gene: TRBJ2-3
D gene: TRBD2
clone size: many

CDR3 DNA: TGTGTCAGTGGGACAGATCTTGGCTACACCTTC
CDR3 protein: CVSGTDLGYTF
V gene: TRBV28
J gene: TRBJ1-2
D gene: TRBD1
clone size: few

CDR3 DNA: TGTGCCAGCAGCGCGAGGACGAACGGTGCCTATGGCTACACCTTC
CDR3 protein: CASSARTNGAYGYTF
V gene: TRBV7-9
J gene: TRBJ1-2
D gene: .
clone size: .

CDR3 DNA: TGTGCCAGCAGCCAGACGGTTTCCGGGTTTAATGATTCACCCCTCCACTTT
CDR3 protein: CASSQTVSGFNDSPLHF
V gene: TRBV3-1
J gene: TRBJ1-6
D gene: .
clone size: few

CDR3 DNA: TGCGCCAGCAGCTACGGACTAGCGGCAAGCGCAGATACGCAGTATTTT
CDR3 protein: CASSYGLAASADTQYF
V gene: TRBV5-1
J gene: TRBJ2-3
D gene: TRBD2
clone size: many

CDR3 DNA: TGTGCCAGATTATCCGGGACAGAAAAACTTGCAACTAATGAAAAACTGTTTTTT
CDR3 protein: CARLSGTEKLATNEKLFF
V gene: TRBV3-1
J gene: TRBJ1-4
D gene: TRBD1
clone size: few

CDR3 DNA: TGTGCCAGCAGTAGAGCGGGAGGTGTTAATGAGCAGTTCTTC
CDR3 protein: CASSRAGGVNEQFF
V gene: TRBV28
J gene: TRBJ2-1
D gene: TRBD2
clone size: many

CDR3 DNA: TGTGCCAGCTCATCGACCGACACCGGGGAGCTGTTTTTT
CDR3 protein: CASSSTDTGELFF
V gene: TRBV18
J gene: TRBJ2-2
D gene: .
clone size: many

CDR3 DNA: TGTGCCAGTAGTTCGGGACAGGGGACCGAGCAGTACTTC
CDR3 protein: CASSSGQGTEQYF
V gene: TRBV19
J gene: TRBJ2-7
D gene: TRBD1
clone size: many

CDR3 DNA: TGTGCCAGCAGCGTGGGGGGGCTACCCTACGAGCAGTACTTC
CDR3 protein: CASSVGGLPYEQYF
V gene: TRBV9
J gene: TRBJ2-7
D gene: .
clone size: many

CDR3 DNA: TGTGCCTGCAGTTACCTAGCGGGGGGGGTCAACGCCGGGGAGCTGTTTTTT
CDR3 protein: CACSYLAGGVNAGELFF
V gene: TRBV6-2/TRBV6-3
J gene: TRBJ2-2
D gene: TRBD2
clone size: .

CDR3 DNA: TGTGCCAGCAGTTTCCGGGGACTAGCGGGTTGGGCCTACAATGAGCAGTTCTTC
CDR3 protein: CASSFRGLAGWAYNEQFF
V gene: TRBV12-3/TRBV12-4
J gene: TRBJ2-1
D gene: TRBD2
clone size: many

CDR3 DNA: TGTGCCATCAGGGGGGAAAGCGGGAGCCCAGGATTCTTC
CDR3 protein: CAIRGESGSPGFF
V gene: TRBV10-3
J gene: TRBJ2-1
D gene: TRBD2
clone size: many

CDR3 DNA: TGTGCCAGCAGTTGGGACAGCCAGTCCCAGGGCTACACCTTC
CDR3 protein: CASSWDSQSQGYTF
V gene: TRBV28
J gene: TRBJ1-2
D gene: TRBD1
clone size: .

CDR3 DNA: TGTGCCAGCAGCGTAGAATCAGGGTCCGGGGAGCTGTTTTTT
CDR3 protein: CASSVESGSGELFF
V gene: TRBV9
J gene: TRBJ2-2
D gene: .
clone size: .

CDR3 DNA: TGTGCCAGTAGTATTGGGCAGATAAGAAGCACAGATACGCAGTATTTT
CDR3 protein: CASSIGQIRSTDTQYF
V gene: TRBV19
J gene: TRBJ2-3
D gene: .
clone size: .

CDR3 DNA: TGTGCCAGCAGCCCAACTACGGCCGTGAACACCGGGGAGCTGTTTTTT
CDR3 protein: CASSPTTAVNTGELFF
V gene: TRBV9
J gene: TRBJ2-2
D gene: .
clone size: many

CDR3 DNA: TGTGCCAGCAGCGACAGGGATGGCGATGAGCAGTTCTTC
CDR3 protein: CASSDRDGDEQFF
V gene: TRBV9
J gene: TRBJ2-1
D gene: .
clone size: many

CDR3 DNA: TGTGCCAGTAGTACGGACCCCCGAAATGAGCAGTTCTTC
CDR3 protein: CASSTDPRNEQFF
V gene: TRBV19
J gene: TRBJ2-1
D gene: .
clone size: .

CDR3 DNA: TGTGCCAGCTCATTCGGGGGCACGAACACTGAAGCTTTCTTT
CDR3 protein: CASSFGGTNTEAFF
V gene: TRBV18
J gene: TRBJ1-1
D gene: .
clone size: .